Listed below are T cell receptor beta chains from one sample, sequenced in a study of response to subunit inactivated influenza vaccine. TCRdb redid the calling of the RT-PCR reads with MiXCR, one entry per CDR3 protein. The sample consists of roughly 550,000 distinct CDR3 sequences, around 25% of them appearing once. The same data also went into a second study, on T cells expressing NK-cell markers.

Specimen: CD4+ T cells sorted from PBMCs, collected approximately 13 days after vaccination. These receptors originate from a man aged 45-65 years who received an inactivated influenza vaccine. Each CDR3 is given with its conserved first and last residue. A D gene is named only where the DNA matches it firmly. Part of the rows lack a size; the others show once, few, many or a class for expanded clones.

>TRBD1|TRBJ2-5|TRBV7-8|NA
TGTGCCAGCAGACCTCCGGGACAGGGGGCGGGGACCCAGTACTTC
CASRPPGQGAGTQYF
>NA|TRBJ1-5|TRBV6-5|NA
TGTGCCAGCAGTTACTCGATATTACCCGATTATAGCAATCAGCCCCAGCATTTT
CASSYSILPDYSNQPQHF
>NA|TRBJ2-5|TRBV30|NA
TGTGCCTGGAGTGTGCGGACAGACCAAGAGACCCAGTACTTC
CAWSVRTDQETQYF
>NA|TRBJ1-2|TRBV5-1|many
TGCGCCAGCAGCTTGGACAGAGTGCATGGCTACACCTTC
CASSLDRVHGYTF
>NA|TRBJ2-3|TRBV6-2/TRBV6-3|NA
TGTGCCAGCAGTTTTTCCGCCGGGACGGAGAGCACAGATACGCAGTATTTT
CASSFSAGTESTDTQYF
>NA|TRBJ1-1|TRBV29-1|few
TGCAGCGTTGCTCAATTCTCGAACACTGAAGCTTTCTTT
CSVAQFSNTEAFF
>TRBD2|TRBJ2-3|TRBV20-1|NA
TGCAGTGCTAGAGGGACTAGCGGGAGAACAGATACGCAGTATTTT
CSARGTSGRTDTQYF
>NA|TRBJ2-1|TRBV28|few
TGTGCCAGCAGTTCCGGGGCGGGGAGCAATGAGCAGTTCTTC
CASSSGAGSNEQFF
>TRBD1|TRBJ2-1|TRBV7-2|few
TGTGCCAGCAGCTTTAACAGGGGGCTTGAGCAGTTCTTC
CASSFNRGLEQFF
>NA|TRBJ2-4|TRBV24-1|few
TGTGCCACCAGTGATTTGCCAGTTGATTTTCAGTACTTC
CATSDLPVDFQYF
>TRBD2|TRBJ2-7|TRBV7-2|NA
TGTGCCAGCAGCTTAGAGATAGCGGGACCCTACGAGCAGTACTTC
CASSLEIAGPYEQYF
>NA|TRBJ2-1|TRBV5-6|NA
TGTGCCAGCAGCTTACTGGACTCCCTAAATGAGCAGTTCTTC
CASSLLDSLNEQFF
>TRBD1|TRBJ2-1|TRBV24-1|once
TGTGCCACCAGTAGGCCAGGGGGCTGGAATGAGCAGTTCTTC
CATSRPGGWNEQFF
>NA|TRBJ2-5|TRBV7-2|many
TGTGCCAGCAGCACTGCGGGTCTGGGCGAGACCCAGTACTTC
CASSTAGLGETQYF
>NA|TRBJ2-6|TRBV5-1|few
TGCGCCAGCAGCTTGGTTCGGGACTCTGGGGCCAACGTCCTGACTTTC
CASSLVRDSGANVLTF
>TRBD1|TRBJ2-7|TRBV7-2|few
TGTGCCAGCAGGTTGGACAGGGGGTCCTACGAGCAGTACTTC
CASRLDRGSYEQYF
>TRBD2|TRBJ2-7|TRBV13|few
TGTGCCAGCAGCCATAATAGCGGGAGATCCTACGAGCAGTACTTC
CASSHNSGRSYEQYF
>NA|TRBJ2-3|TRBV6-6|NA
TGTGCCAGCAACCCAGGGCCAGATACGCAGTATTTT
CASNPGPDTQYF
>TRBD2|TRBJ2-1|TRBV28|few
TGTGCCAGCAGTCGACCACTGCTAGCGGCCACCTACAATGAGCAGTTCTTC
CASSRPLLAATYNEQFF
>TRBD1|TRBJ2-5|TRBV18|few
TGTGCCAGCTCACAAATACCGGGACAGCAAGAGACCCAGTACTTC
CASSQIPGQQETQYF
>NA|TRBJ2-1|TRBV29-1|NA
TGCAGCGTTGGGGAACTAAGCTACAATGAGCAGTTCTTC
CSVGELSYNEQFF
>NA|TRBJ2-6|TRBV11-2|few
TGTGCCAGCAGCTTAGATTTGGTAACCTCTGGGGCCAACGTCCTGACTTTC
CASSLDLVTSGANVLTF
>TRBD1|TRBJ2-1|TRBV11-2|NA
TGTGCCAGCAGCTTAGTAGGGACAGGGGGCGGATCCTACAATGAGCAGTTCTTC
CASSLVGTGGGSYNEQFF
>TRBD2|TRBJ2-1|TRBV5-1|NA
TGCGCCAGCAGCTTGGAGGCTAGCGGGAGTTATCAGTTCTTC
CASSLEASGSYQFF
>NA|TRBJ1-6|TRBV4-3|few
TGCGCCAGCAGCCAAGCTGTCAGGGACTCACCCCTCCACTTT
CASSQAVRDSPLHF
>TRBD2|TRBJ2-1|TRBV9|many
TGTGCCAGCAGCGTAGAAGCGGGAGTATCTAATGAGCAGTTCTTC
CASSVEAGVSNEQFF
>NA|TRBJ2-1|TRBV3-1|NA
TGTGCCAGCAGCCAACCCGTCGGGGAAGGGAAGAAGAAGTTCTTC
CASSQPVGEGKKKFF
>TRBD2|TRBJ2-1|TRBV11-2|NA
TGTGCCAGCAGCTTAGCAGCGGGGGGCTACAATGAGCAGTTCTTC
CASSLAAGGYNEQFF
>NA|TRBJ2-1|TRBV6-5|NA
TGTGCCAGCAGTTATCTGGGACCCCAGAATGAGCAGTTCTTC
CASSYLGPQNEQFF
>NA|TRBJ1-4|TRBV18|NA
TGTGCCAGCTCACCAAGAGACGGTGGCGAAAAACTGTTTTTT
CASSPRDGGEKLFF
>TRBD2|TRBJ2-5|TRBV5-1|few
TGCGCCAGCAGCACCCAAGCGGGGGGTGTCGAGACCCAGTACTTC
CASSTQAGGVETQYF
>TRBD2|TRBJ2-5|TRBV6-4|few
TGTGCCAGCAGTGACTCCGGCGGGGGGGCGAAATACCAAGAGACCCAGTACTTC
CASSDSGGGAKYQETQYF
>NA|TRBJ1-1|TRBV20-1|few
TGCAGTGCTAGCGCCATGACAGAAACCATGAACACTGAAGCTTTCTTT
CSASAMTETMNTEAFF
>NA|TRBJ2-1|TRBV4-3|NA
TGCGCCAGCAGCCAAGATAGGTCAGGCCCTGAGCAGTTCTTC
CASSQDRSGPEQFF
>TRBD2|TRBJ2-1|TRBV29-1|NA
TGCAGCGTGGGCACCTCGGGAGGATCGAAGCAGTTCTTC
CSVGTSGGSKQFF
>NA|TRBJ2-3|TRBV20-1|NA
TGCAGTGCTAGAGGGGGGGGGCCATCAGATACGCAGTATTTT
CSARGGGPSDTQYF
>TRBD2|TRBJ2-3|TRBV3-1|few
TGTGCCAGCAGCATAACTAGCGGGGGGGCGTATACGCAGTATTTT
CASSITSGGAYTQYF
>TRBD1|TRBJ2-7|TRBV20-1|NA
TGCAGTGCTAGGACAGGGTCCTCCTACGAGCAGTACTTC
CSARTGSSYEQYF
>NA|TRBJ2-1|TRBV18|NA
TGTGCCAGCTCACCACCAATGTACGGGACGGATGAGCAGTTCTTC
CASSPPMYGTDEQFF
>NA|TRBJ2-1|TRBV28|NA
TGTGCCAGCAGTCCCCACGCGGGGGAGCAGTTCTTC
CASSPHAGEQFF
>NA|TRBJ2-5|TRBV7-9|few
TGTGCCAGCAGCTTAATGGGGAGAGAGACCCAGTACTTC
CASSLMGRETQYF
>TRBD2|TRBJ2-3|TRBV10-3|few
TGTGCCATCAGTAGCGGGGGGGCCAAGGTCGATACGCAGTATTTT
CAISSGGAKVDTQYF
>NA|TRBJ1-5|TRBV7-2|few
TGTGCCAGCAGCTTTGCTGGAGGACGCAATCAGCCCCAGCATTTT
CASSFAGGRNQPQHF
>NA|TRBJ2-1|TRBV5-1|many
TGCGCCAGCAGCTTGGCGGCAGGGCCCTACAATGAGCAGTTCTTC
CASSLAAGPYNEQFF
>TRBD2|TRBJ2-7|TRBV20-1|few
TGCAGTGCTAGAGAGCGGGGGACCTCCTACGAGCAGTACTTC
CSARERGTSYEQYF
>NA|TRBJ2-5|TRBV20-1|few
TGCAGTGCCAGTAATAGGCCCGGGGAGACCCAGTACTTC
CSASNRPGETQYF
>NA|TRBJ2-7|TRBV7-8|NA
TGTGCCAGCAGCTTAGCCTTAGAATACTACGAGCAGTACTTC
CASSLALEYYEQYF
>TRBD2|TRBJ2-3|TRBV14|few
TGTGCCAGCAGCCAGTTTGAAGGGACTAGCGGGGATTGG
CASSQFEGTSGDW
>TRBD1|TRBJ2-1|TRBV20-1|NA
TGCAGTGCTAGAGATTTGGCAGGGGACAGCAATGAGCAGTTCTTC
CSARDLAGDSNEQFF
>TRBD1|TRBJ2-7|TRBV3-1|many
TGCGCCAGCAGCCAAGGGACAGGGGGATACGAGCAGTACTTC
CASSQGTGGYEQYF
>NA|TRBJ2-7|TRBV6-5|NA
TGTGCCAGCAGTTACACCTCGGGGACCCAGATCAACGAGCAGTACTTC
CASSYTSGTQINEQYF
>NA|TRBJ2-1|TRBV29-1|many
TGCAGCGCAGGCGGGGCCCACAATGAGCAGTTCTTC
CSAGGAHNEQFF
>TRBD1|TRBJ1-5|TRBV4-3|NA
TGCGCCAGCAGCCTCACGGGACAGCGGGATCAGCCCCAGCATTTT
CASSLTGQRDQPQHF
>TRBD2|TRBJ2-3|TRBV20-1|few
TGCAGTGATTCACTAGCGGGAACAGATACGCAGTATTTT
CSDSLAGTDTQYF
>TRBD2|TRBJ2-3|TRBV4-3|NA
TGCGCCAGCAGCCAAGATCGAAGACTAGCGGGAGGCTGGAGCGCGCAGTATTTT
CASSQDRRLAGGWSAQYF